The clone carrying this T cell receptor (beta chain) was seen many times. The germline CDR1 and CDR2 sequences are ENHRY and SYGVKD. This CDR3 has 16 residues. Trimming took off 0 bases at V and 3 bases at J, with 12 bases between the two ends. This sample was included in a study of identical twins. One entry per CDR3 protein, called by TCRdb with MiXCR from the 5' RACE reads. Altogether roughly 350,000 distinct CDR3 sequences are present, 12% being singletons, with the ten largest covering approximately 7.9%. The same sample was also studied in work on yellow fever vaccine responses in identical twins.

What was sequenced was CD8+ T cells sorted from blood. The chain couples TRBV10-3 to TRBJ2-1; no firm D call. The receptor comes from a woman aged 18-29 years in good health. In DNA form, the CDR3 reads TGTGCCATCAGTGAGTCAACTCCCGACGGCTACAATGAGCAGTTCTTC. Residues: CAISESTPDGYNEQFF.